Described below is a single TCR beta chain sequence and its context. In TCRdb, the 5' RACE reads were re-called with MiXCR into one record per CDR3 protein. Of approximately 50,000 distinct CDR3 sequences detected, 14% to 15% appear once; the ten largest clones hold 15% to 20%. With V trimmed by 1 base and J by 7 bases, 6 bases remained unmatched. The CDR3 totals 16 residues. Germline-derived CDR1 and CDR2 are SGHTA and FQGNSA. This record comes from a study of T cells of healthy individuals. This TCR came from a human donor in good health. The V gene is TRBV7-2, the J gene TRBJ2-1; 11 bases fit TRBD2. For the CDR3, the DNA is TGTGCCAGCAGCTTAGTTCTAGCGGGGGGCCGGAATGAGCAGTTCTTC. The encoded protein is CASSLVLAGGRNEQFF.